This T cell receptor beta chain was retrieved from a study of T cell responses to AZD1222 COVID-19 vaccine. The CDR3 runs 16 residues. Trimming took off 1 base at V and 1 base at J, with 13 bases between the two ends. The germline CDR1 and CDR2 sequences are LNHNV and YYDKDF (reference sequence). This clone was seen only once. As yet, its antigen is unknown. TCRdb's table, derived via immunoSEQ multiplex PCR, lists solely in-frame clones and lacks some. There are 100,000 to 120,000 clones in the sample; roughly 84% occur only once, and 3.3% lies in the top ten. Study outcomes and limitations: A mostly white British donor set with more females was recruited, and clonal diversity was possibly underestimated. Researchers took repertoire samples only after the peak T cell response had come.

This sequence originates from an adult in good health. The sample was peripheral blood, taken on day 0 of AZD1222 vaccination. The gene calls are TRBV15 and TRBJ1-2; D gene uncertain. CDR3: CATSRVSGEDNYGYTF. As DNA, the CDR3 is TGTGCCACCAGCAGAGTATCCGGGGAGGATAACTATGGCTACACCTTC.